This is a list of T cell receptor beta chains from one sample in a study of beta chain features in type 1 diabetes. Method: immunoSEQ multiplex PCR; TCRdb's copy keeps in-frame clones and lacks some. The sample lists around 300,000 clones, 8% occurring once. Input material: central memory CD4+ T cells from blood. These receptors were taken from a woman under 30 in good health. Both conserved end residues are part of each CDR3. D genes are given only for firm matches. Some rows have no size entry. The others give once, few or many, or a class for an expanded clone.

j_call clone_size v_call cdr3_length d_call cdr3_nt cdr3_aa
TRBJ2-3 few TRBV13 16 TRBD2 TGTGCCAGCAGCCTAGCGGGAGGCCTAAACACAGATACGCAGTATTTT CASSLAGGLNTDTQYF
TRBJ2-6 . TRBV5-4 18 . TGTGCCAGCACCGTTCCAGGGCTCCCGGGCTCTGGGGCCAACGTCCTGACTTTC CASTVPGLPGSGANVLTF
TRBJ2-5 few TRBV2 17 . TGTGCCAGCAGTGAGGTTAGGAGTAAACAGGGCCAAGAGACCCAGTACTTC CASSEVRSKQGQETQYF
TRBJ2-7 . TRBV14 13 . TGTGCCAGCAGCCGTGGGGGGACCTACGAGCAGTACTTC CASSRGGTYEQYF
TRBJ2-5 . TRBV5-4 15 TRBD2 TGTGCCAGCAGCTTGGATAGGGGACTAGGGGAGACCCAGTACTTC CASSLDRGLGETQYF
TRBJ2-1 few TRBV20-1 11 TRBD2 TGCAGTGCCCCTAGCGGCAATGAGCAGTTCTTC CSAPSGNEQFF
TRBJ1-6 few TRBV7-2 15 . TGTGCCAGCAGCTTAGAGGCAGGGGCCTTATCACCCCTCCACTTT CASSLEAGALSPLHF
TRBJ1-2 few TRBV29-1 12 . TGCAGCGTTGCAGGTTCTAACTATGGCTACACCTTC CSVAGSNYGYTF
TRBJ2-3 . TRBV28 14 TRBD2 TGTGCCAGCAGATCAGCGGGGGCTACAGATACGCAGTATTTT CASRSAGATDTQYF
TRBJ2-5 . TRBV28 17 TRBD1 TGTGCCAGCAGTCTGGAGGGTGTCAGGGGGCGCGGGGAGACCCAGTACTTC CASSLEGVRGRGETQYF
TRBJ1-3 once TRBV7-6 17 TRBD1 TGTGCCAGCAGCTTAAAGGGGGCGACTGGCTCTGGAAACACCATATATTTT CASSLKGATGSGNTIYF
TRBJ2-1 . TRBV4-3 17 TRBD2 TGCGCCAGCAGCCAAATTGGGGGACTAGCGGGTTACAATGAGCAGTTCTTC CASSQIGGLAGYNEQFF
TRBJ2-5 few TRBV28 13 . TGTGCCAGCAGTTTATCAGCCCGGGAGACCCAGTACTTC CASSLSARETQYF
TRBJ2-3 many TRBV28 12 . TGTGCCAGCAGTCCCGACGTTGGTACGCAGTATTTT CASSPDVGTQYF
TRBJ2-3 . TRBV7-2 13 . TGTGCCAGCAGCTTTTTAGCGCCAGATACGCAGTATTTT CASSFLAPDTQYF
TRBJ2-3 . TRBV25-1 12 . TGTGCCAGCAGTGCAGGGACAGATACGCAGTATTTT CASSAGTDTQYF
TRBJ1-4 many TRBV6-6 15 . TGTGCCAGCAGTCCAGGACAGAGCCATAATGAAAAACTGTTTTTT CASSPGQSHNEKLFF
TRBJ2-3 many TRBV7-9 14 TRBD2 TGTGCCTCCCGACTAGCGGGGATCACAGATACGCAGTATTTT CASRLAGITDTQYF
TRBJ1-2 few TRBV11-2 15 . TGTGCCAGCAGCTTAGGGCAGGGGTGGGACTATGGCTACACCTTC CASSLGQGWDYGYTF
TRBJ2-2 few TRBV19 12 . TGTGCCAGTAGTAAGGTCACCGGGGAGCTGTTTTTT CASSKVTGELFF
TRBJ1-3 few TRBV7-2 17 . TGTGCCAGCAGCTCACCCCAGAAGGGTTCGGCTGGAAACACCATATATTTT CASSSPQKGSAGNTIYF
TRBJ2-7 . TRBV7-2 12 . TGTGCCAGCAGCTTGGATGACGAGCTTCGGTACTTC CASSLDDELRYF
TRBJ1-5 few TRBV5-4 13 . TGCGCCAGCAGCCAAGATTTTAGTCAGCCCCAGCATTTT CASSQDFSQPQHF
TRBJ2-7 . TRBV2 14 TRBD2 TGTGCCAGCAATTTGGGCGGGAGCTCCTACGAGCAGTACTTC CASNLGGSSYEQYF
TRBJ2-3 . TRBV9 17 TRBD2 TGTGCCAGCAGCGGTCCCGTAGCGGGGGGGCTGATATATACGCAGTATTTT CASSGPVAGGLIYTQYF
TRBJ2-1 many TRBV14 15 . TGTGCCAGCAGCCCTGGCCGTATGGGGCTCGATGAGCAGTTCTTC CASSPGRMGLDEQFF
TRBJ2-1 . TRBV30 13 . TGTGCCTGGACCACGGGTCTTAACACTGAGCAGTTCTTC CAWTTGLNTEQFF
TRBJ2-2 . TRBV2 14 TRBD1 TGTGCCAGCACGGGACAGTATAACACCGGGGAGCTGTTTTTT CASTGQYNTGELFF
TRBJ1-5 few TRBV18 15 . TGTGCCAGCTCACCCTCGGGCGGTAGCAATCAGCCCCAGCATTTT CASSPSGGSNQPQHF
TRBJ1-1 . TRBV11-1 12 . TGTGCCAGCAGCCGCATGAACACTGAAGCTTTCTTT CASSRMNTEAFF
TRBJ2-5 . TRBV18 13 . TGTGCCAGCTCACCTTTTCAGGGAGAGACCCAGTACTTC CASSPFQGETQYF
TRBJ2-1 many TRBV2 14 TRBD1 TGTGCCAGCAGCCGGGACAGGGGTGACAATGAGCAGTTCTTC CASSRDRGDNEQFF
TRBJ2-7 . TRBV18 14 . TGTGCCAGCTCACCACCGTCGAATTCCTACGAGCAGTACTTC CASSPPSNSYEQYF
TRBJ1-2 . TRBV4-3 13 . TGCGCCAGCAGCCAAGAACCACTCTATGGCTACACCTTC CASSQEPLYGYTF
TRBJ2-7 few TRBV18 16 TRBD1 TGTGCCAGCTCACCACTTGACGCCGGGACAGGACGCGAGCAGTACTTC CASSPLDAGTGREQYF
TRBJ2-7 few TRBV14 14 . TGTGCCAGCAGCCAAGATCTCCTTTCCTACGAGCAGTACTTC CASSQDLLSYEQYF
TRBJ2-5 . TRBV28 13 . TGTGCCAGCAGTTTGGGCGGGCAAGAGACCCAGTACTTC CASSLGGQETQYF
TRBJ1-5 few TRBV19 16 . TGTGCCAGTAGTATAGAAGACAGGCCGGGCAATCAGCCCCAGCATTTT CASSIEDRPGNQPQHF
TRBJ1-3 . TRBV15 11 . TGTGCCACCAGCTCCCGTTCCGCCATATATTTT CATSSRSAIYF
TRBJ1-6 few TRBV7-6 15 . TGTGCCAGCAGCTTAGTTCGGGCGGGGAATTCACCCCTCCACTTT CASSLVRAGNSPLHF
TRBJ2-1 . TRBV7-9 12 . TGTGCCAGCAGCTCAGGACGCAATGAGCAGTTCTTC CASSSGRNEQFF
TRBJ2-3 . TRBV5-4 13 TRBD1 TGTGCCAGCAGCTTGACAGGGGGAGATACGCAGTATTTT CASSLTGGDTQYF
TRBJ1-1 few TRBV15 13 . TGTGCCACCCTCGAGGGGGTTTACACTGAAGCTTTCTTT CATLEGVYTEAFF
TRBJ2-3 . TRBV27 15 . TGTGCCAGCAGTTTCAGGGACCTGGGCACAGATACGCAGTATTTT CASSFRDLGTDTQYF
TRBJ2-3 few TRBV5-1 12 . TGCGCCAGCAGACTAGGCACAGATACGCAGTATTTT CASRLGTDTQYF
TRBJ2-7 . TRBV2 14 TRBD1 TGTGCCAGCAGTGAACAGGGGGAGTACTACGAGCAGTACTTC CASSEQGEYYEQYF
TRBJ1-4 . TRBV7-2 15 TRBD1 TGTGCCAGCAGCCGTCGACAGGGTAGGAATGAAAAACTGTTTTTT CASSRRQGRNEKLFF
TRBJ2-1 . TRBV7-2 16 . TGTGCCAGCAGCCGTGGAGGGTCCCCGTCCTACAATGAGCAGTTCTTC CASSRGGSPSYNEQFF
TRBJ2-5 . TRBV7-2 13 . TGTGCCAGCAGCTTAGCGGGTAAAGAGACCCAGTACTTC CASSLAGKETQYF
TRBJ2-4 few TRBV5-1 15 TRBD2 TGCGCCAGCAGCTTGGTGCCTAGCGGGGAGTGGATTCAGTACTTC CASSLVPSGEWIQYF
TRBJ2-3 few TRBV7-6 10 . TGTGCCAGCGGGGTTGACACGCAGTATTTT CASGVDTQYF
TRBJ1-5 . TRBV19 14 TRBD1 TGTGCCAGTAGTACTACAGGGGGGGATCAGCCCCAGCATTTT CASSTTGGDQPQHF
TRBJ2-5 few TRBV6-5 14 . TGTGCCAGCAGTTACCTCGGGTCATGGGAGACCCAGTACTTC CASSYLGSWETQYF
TRBJ2-7 few TRBV6-5 15 TRBD1 TGTGCCAGCAGACACCGGGACAGGGGCACCTACGAGCAGTACTTC CASRHRDRGTYEQYF
TRBJ1-3 few TRBV18 14 . TGTGCCAGCTCACAGTCTAACTCTGGAAACACCATATATTTT CASSQSNSGNTIYF
TRBJ2-7 few TRBV9 16 TRBD2 TGTGCCAGCAGCGTAGGAGGGACTAGCGGTGCCTACGAGCAGTACTTC CASSVGGTSGAYEQYF
TRBJ1-1 . TRBV10-3 15 . TGTGCCATCAGTGAGTCGGGGGGGCTGGCCACTGAAGCTTTCTTT CAISESGGLATEAFF
TRBJ2-5 once TRBV7-6 16 TRBD2 TGTGCCAGCAGCTTAGGAGCGGGAGGGCCTCAAGAGACCCAGTACTTC CASSLGAGGPQETQYF